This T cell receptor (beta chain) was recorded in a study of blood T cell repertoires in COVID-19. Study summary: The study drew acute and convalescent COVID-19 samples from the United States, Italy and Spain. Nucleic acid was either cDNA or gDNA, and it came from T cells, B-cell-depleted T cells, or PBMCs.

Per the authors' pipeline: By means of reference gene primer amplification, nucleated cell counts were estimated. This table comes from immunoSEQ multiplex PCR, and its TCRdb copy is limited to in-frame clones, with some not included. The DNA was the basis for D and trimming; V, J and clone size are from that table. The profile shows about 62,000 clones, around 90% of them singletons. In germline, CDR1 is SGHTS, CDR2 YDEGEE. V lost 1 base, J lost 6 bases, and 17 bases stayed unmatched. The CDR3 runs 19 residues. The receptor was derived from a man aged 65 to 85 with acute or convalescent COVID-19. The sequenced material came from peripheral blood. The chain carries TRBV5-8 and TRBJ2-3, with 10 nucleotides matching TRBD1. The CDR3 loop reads CASSLTTSGQGLFWDTQYF. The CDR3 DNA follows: TGTGCCAGCAGCTTGACCACCTCGGGACAGGGGCTTTTTTGGGATACGCAGTATTTT.